Listed below are T cell receptor beta chains from one sample, sequenced in a study of T cells in Graves' hyperthyroidism and ophthalmopathy. In TCRdb, the multiplex PCR reads were re-called with MiXCR into one record per CDR3 protein. The profile covers about 400,000 distinct CDR3 sequences, with 12% to 15% appearing a single time and roughly a fifth taken by the ten largest. Sequencing was carried out using blood. The receptors were gathered from a woman in her sixties with Graves' ophthalmopathy. Each CDR3 is given with its conserved first and last residue. A D gene is named only where the DNA matches it firmly. Size is stated for part of the rows, as once, few or many counts, or as a class when the clone is expanded.

abundance: few
d_gene: .
v_gene: TRBV6-1
j_gene: TRBJ1-3
CDR3nt: TGTGCCAGCTATGCGGGCTCTGGAAACACCATATATTTT
CDR3aa: CASYAGSGNTIYF

abundance: .
d_gene: TRBD2
v_gene: TRBV25-1
j_gene: TRBJ2-1
CDR3nt: TGTGCCAGCAGTGAAATTGGTGTAGGGACTAGCGGGAGTGAAGGCAATGAGCAGTTCTTC
CDR3aa: CASSEIGVGTSGSEGNEQFF

abundance: .
d_gene: .
v_gene: TRBV9
j_gene: TRBJ2-3
CDR3nt: TGTGCCAGCAGCGTAGGGAGTCGGGGAGATACGCAGTATTTT
CDR3aa: CASSVGSRGDTQYF

abundance: many
d_gene: TRBD2
v_gene: TRBV3-1
j_gene: TRBJ2-5
CDR3nt: TGTGCCAGCAGCCGTTCTCTAGCGGGAGGTGGGGAGACCCAGTACTTC
CDR3aa: CASSRSLAGGGETQYF

abundance: few
d_gene: TRBD1
v_gene: TRBV9
j_gene: TRBJ2-5
CDR3nt: TGTGCCAGCAGCGTAGGGACAGGGACCCTTCAAGAGACCCAGTACTTC
CDR3aa: CASSVGTGTLQETQYF

abundance: many
d_gene: .
v_gene: TRBV6-1
j_gene: TRBJ1-2
CDR3nt: TGTGCCAGCAGGTCGGACAATTCCTATGGCTACACCTTC
CDR3aa: CASRSDNSYGYTF

abundance: many
d_gene: TRBD2
v_gene: TRBV5-1
j_gene: TRBJ2-3
CDR3nt: TGCGCCAGCAGTTCGGACGGGGGGGGCACAGATACGCAGTATTTT
CDR3aa: CASSSDGGGTDTQYF

abundance: many
d_gene: .
v_gene: TRBV30
j_gene: TRBJ1-1
CDR3nt: TGTGCCTGGAGTGTGGGTCTGAACACTGAAGCTTTCTTT
CDR3aa: CAWSVGLNTEAFF

abundance: .
d_gene: .
v_gene: TRBV5-6
j_gene: TRBJ1-1
CDR3nt: TGTGCCAGCAGCTTTTGGGTCACTGAAGCTTTCTTT
CDR3aa: CASSFWVTEAFF

abundance: few
d_gene: .
v_gene: TRBV20-1
j_gene: TRBJ1-5
CDR3nt: TGCAGTGCTAGAGCGGGGAGCGGACGGGGATATAGCAATCAGTCCCAGCATTTT
CDR3aa: CSARAGSGRGYSNQSQHF

abundance: many
d_gene: .
v_gene: TRBV27
j_gene: TRBJ2-3
CDR3nt: TGTGCCAGCAGTTGGGCCGCCGGGACTGGATTCACAGATACGCAGTATTTT
CDR3aa: CASSWAAGTGFTDTQYF

abundance: .
d_gene: .
v_gene: TRBV5-6
j_gene: TRBJ2-2
CDR3nt: TGTGCCAGCAGACTTCAGGGGGGATATACCGGGGAGCTGTTTTTT
CDR3aa: CASRLQGGYTGELFF

abundance: many
d_gene: TRBD2
v_gene: TRBV6-1
j_gene: TRBJ2-1
CDR3nt: TGTGCCAGTTTGACTAGCGGGAGCGGTGAGCAGTTCTTC
CDR3aa: CASLTSGSGEQFF

abundance: few
d_gene: TRBD1
v_gene: TRBV10-1
j_gene: TRBJ2-2
CDR3nt: TGCGCCAGCAGTGACCGTGGACAGGGGGCGGTCCCCGGGGAGCTGTTTTTT
CDR3aa: CASSDRGQGAVPGELFF

abundance: few
d_gene: TRBD1
v_gene: TRBV10-1
j_gene: TRBJ1-5
CDR3nt: TGCGCCAGCAAACCGGGACAGAGATCCAATAGCAATCAGCCCCAGCATTTT
CDR3aa: CASKPGQRSNSNQPQHF

abundance: many
d_gene: .
v_gene: TRBV6-5
j_gene: TRBJ2-5
CDR3nt: TGTGCCAGCAGTTACATGGAGACCCAGTACTTC
CDR3aa: CASSYMETQYF

abundance: many
d_gene: TRBD2
v_gene: TRBV5-1
j_gene: TRBJ2-1
CDR3nt: TGCGCCAGCAGCTTAGCGGGAATGAACTCCTACAATGAGCAGTTCTTC
CDR3aa: CASSLAGMNSYNEQFF

abundance: many
d_gene: TRBD1
v_gene: TRBV5-1
j_gene: TRBJ1-6
CDR3nt: TGCGCCAGCAGCTCCTCCGGGACAGGGGGGAATTCACCCCTCCACTTT
CDR3aa: CASSSSGTGGNSPLHF

abundance: few
d_gene: .
v_gene: TRBV6-1
j_gene: TRBJ2-7
CDR3nt: TGTGCCAGCAGACTTCCTGGGGGATACGAGCAGTACTTC
CDR3aa: CASRLPGGYEQYF

abundance: few
d_gene: .
v_gene: TRBV7-6
j_gene: TRBJ2-7
CDR3nt: TGTGCCAGCAGCTCCCTTACACCCTACGAGCAGTACTTC
CDR3aa: CASSSLTPYEQYF

abundance: .
d_gene: TRBD2
v_gene: TRBV19
j_gene: TRBJ2-7
CDR3nt: TGTGCCAGTAGTATGGGACTAGCGGGAGTATACGAGCAGTACTTC
CDR3aa: CASSMGLAGVYEQYF

abundance: few
d_gene: .
v_gene: TRBV20-1
j_gene: TRBJ2-1
CDR3nt: TGCAGTGCCCCTTTCCTTGGGGCGGGACCCAACAATGAGCAGTTCTTC
CDR3aa: CSAPFLGAGPNNEQFF

abundance: many
d_gene: TRBD1
v_gene: TRBV12-3/TRBV12-4
j_gene: TRBJ1-5
CDR3nt: TGTGCCAGCAGCGGATGGGGACAGGGGGAATATAGCAATCAGCCCCAGCATTTT
CDR3aa: CASSGWGQGEYSNQPQHF

abundance: many
d_gene: TRBD2
v_gene: TRBV7-2
j_gene: TRBJ2-3
CDR3nt: TGTGCCAACAGCGCCGGACTAGTTACAGATACGCAGTATTTT
CDR3aa: CANSAGLVTDTQYF

abundance: many
d_gene: TRBD1
v_gene: TRBV7-9
j_gene: TRBJ2-3
CDR3nt: TGTGCCAGCAGTGGACAGGGGGGGGAAGATACGCAGTATTTT
CDR3aa: CASSGQGGEDTQYF

abundance: .
d_gene: TRBD1
v_gene: TRBV7-3
j_gene: TRBJ1-1
CDR3nt: TGTGCCAGCAGCTTAACGGGGACAGGGAGGACTGAAGCTTTCTTT
CDR3aa: CASSLTGTGRTEAFF

abundance: many
d_gene: .
v_gene: TRBV2
j_gene: TRBJ2-1
CDR3nt: TGTGCCAGCAGTGAAAGGCATGCAGGGAACAATGAGCAGTTCTTC
CDR3aa: CASSERHAGNNEQFF

abundance: many
d_gene: TRBD1
v_gene: TRBV14
j_gene: TRBJ1-2
CDR3nt: TGTGCCAGCAGCCAGAACAGGGGTTCCCTCTATGGCTACACCTTC
CDR3aa: CASSQNRGSLYGYTF

abundance: .
d_gene: TRBD1
v_gene: TRBV10-3
j_gene: TRBJ1-2
CDR3nt: TGTGCCATCAGTGAAGGACAGGGTGGCTACACCTTC
CDR3aa: CAISEGQGGYTF

abundance: many
d_gene: .
v_gene: TRBV20-1
j_gene: TRBJ1-5
CDR3nt: TGCAGTGCCCAGAGGCCAGCTAGCAATCAGCCCCAGCATTTT
CDR3aa: CSAQRPASNQPQHF

abundance: many
d_gene: TRBD2
v_gene: TRBV6-1
j_gene: TRBJ2-5
CDR3nt: TGTGCCAGCAGTCGGACTAGCGGGACCCAAGAGACCCAGTACTTC
CDR3aa: CASSRTSGTQETQYF

abundance: many
d_gene: .
v_gene: TRBV2
j_gene: TRBJ2-5
CDR3nt: TGTGCCAGCAGCAACCAAGAGACCCAGTACTTC
CDR3aa: CASSNQETQYF

abundance: many
d_gene: .
v_gene: TRBV12-3/TRBV12-4
j_gene: TRBJ1-5
CDR3nt: TGTGCCAGCACCTACCAGGAGGACGACCAGCCCCAGCATTTT
CDR3aa: CASTYQEDDQPQHF

abundance: .
d_gene: .
v_gene: TRBV20-1
j_gene: TRBJ2-7
CDR3nt: TGTGCAGCTACGGTCGGCCTAGCGATCTCCTACGAGCAGTACTTC
CDR3aa: CAATVGLAISYEQYF

abundance: .
d_gene: TRBD1
v_gene: TRBV7-9
j_gene: TRBJ2-3
CDR3nt: TGTGCCAGCAGTTACCCGGGACAGGGGGCGCAAAATACGCAGTATTTT
CDR3aa: CASSYPGQGAQNTQYF

abundance: .
d_gene: .
v_gene: TRBV6-1
j_gene: TRBJ1-5
CDR3nt: TGTGCCAGCACCCTGGGGGGGCGGGGGCAGCCCCAGCATTTT
CDR3aa: CASTLGGRGQPQHF

abundance: many
d_gene: .
v_gene: TRBV20-1
j_gene: TRBJ2-7
CDR3nt: TGCAGTGCTAGAGAACCTCCGAGTGAGCGGAGGTACGAGCAGTACTTC
CDR3aa: CSAREPPSERRYEQYF

abundance: .
d_gene: TRBD1
v_gene: TRBV28
j_gene: TRBJ2-5
CDR3nt: TGTGCCAGCACCGACAGGGAAACAGAGACCCAGTACTTC
CDR3aa: CASTDRETETQYF

abundance: many
d_gene: TRBD2
v_gene: TRBV6-1
j_gene: TRBJ2-2
CDR3nt: TGTGCCAGCAGTGGACCGGGACTAGCAAGCACCGGGGAGCTGTTTTTT
CDR3aa: CASSGPGLASTGELFF

abundance: many
d_gene: .
v_gene: TRBV11-2
j_gene: TRBJ2-1
CDR3nt: TGTGCCAGCAGCTTAGGCCATAGCGCCAATGAGCAGTTCTTC
CDR3aa: CASSLGHSANEQFF

abundance: many
d_gene: .
v_gene: TRBV7-3
j_gene: TRBJ2-1
CDR3nt: TGTGCCAGCAGCTTAACTAGAAGGGCGTACAATGAGCAGTTCTTC
CDR3aa: CASSLTRRAYNEQFF

abundance: many
d_gene: TRBD1
v_gene: TRBV13
j_gene: TRBJ2-7
CDR3nt: TGTGCCAGCAGCTCGGGACAGTGGCCCTACGAGCAGTACTTC
CDR3aa: CASSSGQWPYEQYF

abundance: .
d_gene: .
v_gene: TRBV3-1
j_gene: TRBJ2-5
CDR3nt: TGTGCCAGCAGCCAAGGCCAGGGGGGAGGGACCCAGTACTTC
CDR3aa: CASSQGQGGGTQYF

abundance: many
d_gene: TRBD2
v_gene: TRBV20-1
j_gene: TRBJ2-2
CDR3nt: TGCAGTGCTAGAGATGGGGCGGGAGGTTACACCGGGGAGCTGTTTTTT
CDR3aa: CSARDGAGGYTGELFF

abundance: .
d_gene: TRBD2
v_gene: TRBV9
j_gene: TRBJ2-1
CDR3nt: TGTGCCAGCAGCCGTCGGATAGCGGGTACAAATGAGCAGTTCTTC
CDR3aa: CASSRRIAGTNEQFF

abundance: .
d_gene: .
v_gene: TRBV18
j_gene: TRBJ2-5
CDR3nt: TGTGCCAGCTCTCCCCGGGACACCTACCAAGAGACCCAGTACTTC
CDR3aa: CASSPRDTYQETQYF

abundance: many
d_gene: TRBD2
v_gene: TRBV2
j_gene: TRBJ2-5
CDR3nt: TGTGCCAGCGGACTAGCGGGAGTAGGGGAGACCCAGTACTTC
CDR3aa: CASGLAGVGETQYF

abundance: many
d_gene: .
v_gene: TRBV20-1
j_gene: TRBJ1-5
CDR3nt: TGCAGTGCTTCCTCCGGGACACAAAATCAGCCCCAGCATTTT
CDR3aa: CSASSGTQNQPQHF

abundance: few
d_gene: TRBD1
v_gene: TRBV2
j_gene: TRBJ2-2
CDR3nt: TGTGCCAGTAATCCGACGGTTGGACAGGGTTTACCCGGGGAGCTGTTTTTT
CDR3aa: CASNPTVGQGLPGELFF

abundance: few
d_gene: TRBD2
v_gene: TRBV7-2
j_gene: TRBJ2-1
CDR3nt: TGTGCCAGCAGCCCATATGCCAAGGGACTAGCGGGGGACAATGAGCAGTTCTTC
CDR3aa: CASSPYAKGLAGDNEQFF